These 29 T cell receptor beta chains were sequenced from one sample in a study of T-cell reconstitution after alpha-beta-depleted transplantation in children. The TCRbeta library incorporated unique molecular identifiers. In TCRdb, the PCR reads were re-called with MiXCR into one record per CDR3 protein. The table has about 980,000 distinct CDR3 sequences, roughly 29% seen once. Sequenced material: PBMCs, mostly from graft donor cells, taken 360 days after TCRalphabeta/CD19-depleted stem cell transplant. The receptors were gathered from a boy in the first two years of life who had a stem cell transplant for SCID, so the T cells may come from the graft donor.

The chain couples TRBV27 to TRBJ2-3; D might be TRBD1 (6 bases). This CDR3 spans 16 amino acids. CDR1 and CDR2 (germline): MNHEY, SMNVEV (reference sequence). V was pared by 5 bases and J by 2 bases, with 17 bases between. CDR3 loop: CASSPPGQMYTDTQYF. Here the CDR3 DNA reads TGTGCCAGCAGTCCGCCGGGACAAATGTACACAGATACGCAGTATTTT.

This clonotype occurred a few times. The chain is built from TRBV25-1 and TRBJ2-5, with 7 bases identical to TRBD1. The germline CDR1 and CDR2 sequences are MGHDK and SYGVNS. With 4 bases clipped from V and 1 base from J, the junction kept 6 bases outside the gene matches. The CDR3 extends over 15 amino acids. The CDR3 sequence is CASSGTGALQETQYF. In DNA, the CDR3 is TGTGCCAGCAGTGGGACAGGAGCACTCCAAGAGACCCAGTACTTC.

This clonotype was recorded a few times. The chain uses TRBV11-3 and TRBJ2-1; D uncertain. V lost 5 bases to trimming and J lost 2 bases, with 13 bases between them. Germline loops: CDR1 SGHNT, CDR2 YENEEA. The CDR3 loop spans 15 amino acids. In DNA, the CDR3 is TGTGCCAGCAGCGAAGGTAGCCTTGCCTACAATGAGCAGTTCTTC. Translating it yields CASSEGSLAYNEQFF.

This clonotype turned up a few times. The chain joins TRBV10-3 to TRBJ2-3; the D gene is possibly TRBD2 (6 bases). This CDR3 contains 13 residues. Germline assignment: CDR1 ENHRY and CDR2 SYGVKD. V was clipped by 8 bases and J by 0 bases, with 9 bases between them. The CDR3 nucleotides read TGTGCCATCGCCGGGACTAGCACAGATACGCAGTATTTT. Residues: CAIAGTSTDTQYF.

This chain connects TRBV12-3 or TRBV12-4 to TRBJ2-5; 9 bases fit TRBD2. The V segment lost 3 bases and the J segment 1 base; nucleotides outside the gene matches: 3. The CDR3 spans 15 residues. The CDR3 DNA follows: TGTGCCAGCAGTTTTCAGCGGGGGGCCCAAGAGACCCAGTACTTC. Residues: CASSFQRGAQETQYF.

The chain is built from TRBV4-1 and TRBJ2-5; TRBD2 matches 7 bases. CDR3 length: 15 amino acids. CDR1 is MGHRA, CDR2 YSYEKL, per germline. With 2 bases clipped from V and 5 bases from J, the junction kept 8 bases outside the gene matches. The CDR3 loop reads CASSQPGLGSETQYF. The CDR3 nucleotides are TGCGCCAGCAGCCAACCTGGACTAGGCTCGGAGACCCAGTACTTC.

The V and J genes are TRBV4-1 and TRBJ2-4; no firm D call. CDR1 MGHRA and CDR2 YSYEKL come from the germline V gene. This CDR3 comprises 12 residues. The V and J ends lost 7 bases and 0 bases respectively, with 4 bases between them. The CDR3 loop reads CASKGAKNIQYF. The CDR3, as DNA: TGCGCCAGCAAAGGAGCCAAAAACATTCAGTACTTC.

The V and J genes are TRBV5-1 and TRBJ2-1; 7 bases are a match to TRBD1. The ends lost 0 bases at V and 7 bases at J; junction bases unmatched: 7. CDR3 length: 15 residues. CDR1 and CDR2 (germline): SGHRS, YFSETQ. The CDR3 DNA follows: TGCGCCAGCAGCTTGGACAGGGGTACTGTGAATGAGCAGTTCTTC. Its protein product is CASSLDRGTVNEQFF. Using reference TRBV5-1 and TRBJ2-1 for the parts outside the CDR3, the full variable domain is KAGVTQTPRYLIKTRGQQVTLSCSPISGHRSVSWYQQTPGQGLQFLFEYFSETQRNKGNFPGRFSGRQFSNSRSEMNVSTLELGDSALYLCASSLDRGTVNEQFFGPGTRLTVL.

This clonotype was seen ten or more times. The gene calls are TRBV10-3 and TRBJ2-1; 11 bases map to TRBD2. This CDR3 is built from 14 residues. The trim removed 2 bases at V and 11 bases at J, leaving 5 bases unmatched. Germline V gives CDR1 ENHRY, CDR2 SYGVKD. The CDR3 protein is CAISEGLAGGQQFF. The CDR3 DNA sequence: TGTGCCATCAGTGAGGGGCTAGCGGGGGGACAGCAGTTCTTC.

The CDR3 coding sequence is TGCAGTGCTAGGGATATTAGCGGGGGGACGATCTACAATGAGCAGTTCTTC. Its translation: CSARDISGGTIYNEQFF. The V and J genes are TRBV20-1 and TRBJ2-1; 10 positions match TRBD2. The CDR3 contains 17 residues. V shed 3 bases, J shed 3 bases, and the junction held 11 bases outside the gene matches. Germline CDR1 and CDR2: DFQATT and SNEGSKA (reference sequence).

The chain has TRBV2 and TRBJ1-1, with a tentative D call TRBD1 (5 bases). CDR3 length: 14 amino acids. V dropped 3 bases and J dropped 5 bases, with 13 bases sitting between them. CDR1 SNHLY and CDR2 FYNNEI come from the germline V gene. The CDR3 nucleotides are TGTGCCAGCAGTGATTCGGGGCGGGGGACTGAAGCTTTCTTT. This sequence encodes CASSDSGRGTEAFF.

About this clonotype: The CDR3 end shows no conserved phenylalanine or tryptophan, and so a read error is likely. The chain joins TRBV4-1 to TRBJ2-5; possibly TRBD2 for D (6 bases). CDR3 length equals 16 residues. Trimming stripped 4 bases from V and 2 bases from J, with 17 bases between. Germline V gives CDR1 MGHRA, CDR2 YSYEKL. CDR3 residues: CASSPITGDPQETQYV. DNA for the CDR3: TGCGCCAGCAGCCCGATAACGGGGGACCCACAAGAGACCCAGTACGTC.

Concerning this clonotype itself: Germline and junction disagree at one end, which may indicate a read error. The V and J genes are TRBV5-1 and TRBJ2-3; 7 nucleotides match TRBD2. This CDR3 is built from 15 residues. Germline values: CDR1 SGHRS, CDR2 YFSETQ. The CDR3 nucleotides read TGCGCCGGCAGCAGCAGCGGGGTCCCCACAGATACGCAGTATTTT. This sequence encodes CAGSSSGVPTDTQYF.

In this sample, this clonotype turned up a few times. V usage is TRBV6-1 and J usage is TRBJ2-3, with TRBD2 matching 11 bases. This CDR3 has 15 residues. Trimming removed 8 bases from V and 4 bases from J; junction bases left unmatched: 8. Germline V gives CDR1 MNHNS, CDR2 SASEGT. CDR3 amino acids: CASPSLAGGPDTQYF. Here the CDR3 DNA reads TGTGCCAGCCCTTCCCTAGCGGGGGGCCCAGATACGCAGTATTTT.

This clonotype occurred a few times. V is TRBV20-1 and J is TRBJ2-5; 7 nucleotides agree with TRBD2. The CDR3 is 15 amino acids. The ends lost 3 bases at V and 2 bases at J; junction bases unmatched: 9. The germline gives CDR1 DFQATT, CDR2 SNEGSKA (reference sequence). DNA for the CDR3: TGCAGTGCTAGTCGTAAGCGGGGACGTCAAGAGACCCAGTACTTC. It codes for CSASRKRGRQETQYF.

V gene TRBV29-1 combines with J gene TRBJ2-4; unclear D gene. V lost 7 bases to trimming and J lost 0 bases, with 13 bases between them. The CDR3 is made up of 14 amino acids. Per the germline V gene, CDR1 is SQVTM and CDR2 is ANQGSEA. CDR3 nucleotides: TGCAGCGCCAGGACGAGACTAGCCAAAAACATTCAGTACTTC. As protein: CSARTRLAKNIQYF.

The V and J genes are TRBV20-1 and TRBJ2-1; unclear D gene. This CDR3 spans 10 amino acids. Germline assignment: CDR1 DFQATT and CDR2 SNEGSKA (reference sequence). Deletions cut 4 bases from V and 7 bases from J, with 5 bases between. As DNA, the CDR3 is TGCAGTGCTACCATGAATGAGCAGTTCTTC. Translated: CSATMNEQFF.

The chain couples TRBV2 to TRBJ2-7, with D uncertain. The CDR3 is 16 residues long. From germline, CDR1 is SNHLY and CDR2 FYNNEI. The germline V and J ends were trimmed by 1 base and 3 bases, with 16 bases remaining between them. The CDR3 spells CASSEVYPSPIYEQYF. In DNA, the CDR3 is TGTGCCAGCAGTGAAGTGTATCCATCCCCCATCTACGAGCAGTACTTC. The full variable domain, completed using reference TRBV2 and TRBJ2-7, is EPEVTQTPSHQVTQMGQEVILRCVPISNHLYFYWYRQILGQKVEFLVSFYNNEISEKSEIFDDQFSVERPDGSNFTLKIRSTKLEDSAMYFCASSEVYPSPIYEQYFGPGTRLTVT.

V is TRBV5-1 and J is TRBJ2-3; D is tentatively TRBD1 or TRBD2 (6 bases each). CDR3 length: 16 amino acids. Germline-derived CDR1 and CDR2 are SGHRS and YFSETQ. Trimming removed 0 bases at V and 2 bases at J, with 13 bases between. This CDR3 is CASSLAAGTPTDTQYF. The CDR3 DNA is TGCGCCAGCAGCTTGGCGGCGGGGACACCCACAGATACGCAGTATTTT.

The chain is built from TRBV5-1 and TRBJ2-5, with 9 nucleotides matching TRBD2. Germline V gene sequence: CDR1 SGHRS, CDR2 YFSETQ. The junction had 6 bases not matched to a gene; V was cut back by 2 bases and J by 1 base. The CDR3 covers 16 residues. The CDR3 here is CASSLRAGGSQETQYF. CDR3 sequence (DNA): TGCGCCAGCAGCTTACGGGCGGGGGGGTCCCAAGAGACCCAGTACTTC.

The chain is built from TRBV7-2 and TRBJ2-7, with 8 bases identical to TRBD2. CDR1 is SGHTA and CDR2 is FQGNSA in the germline V gene. Losses at the gene ends were 1 base for V and 0 bases for J; bases not matched to a gene: 5. The CDR3 spans 16 residues. The CDR3 region is CASSLGPGGNSYEQYF. CDR3 DNA sequence: TGTGCCAGCAGCTTAGGTCCGGGGGGGAACTCCTACGAGCAGTACTTC.

This clonotype was counted ten times or more. The chain recombines TRBV20-1 with TRBJ2-7; 7 nucleotides align to TRBD2. The trim removed 6 bases at V and 5 bases at J, leaving 16 bases unmatched. This CDR3 spans 15 amino acids. The germline CDR1 and CDR2 sequences are DFQATT and SNEGSKA (reference sequence). In nucleotides, the CDR3 is TGCAGTGCCCCCGAGGGAGGAGCGGGGTCGAACGAGCAGTACTTC. It yields the protein CSAPEGGAGSNEQYF.

The chain recombines TRBV15 with TRBJ2-1; D possibly corresponds to TRBD1 (6 bases). CDR3 size: 16 residues. CDR1 is LNHNV, CDR2 YYDKDF, per germline (reference sequence). V lost 5 bases, J lost 2 bases, and 16 bases lay in between. In DNA form, the CDR3 reads TGTGCCACCAGCCGTATACAGGGAGTTACCTACAATGAGCAGTTCTTC. It is translated as CATSRIQGVTYNEQFF.

This chain connects TRBV24-1 to TRBJ2-5; D tentatively fits TRBD1 or TRBD2 (6 bases each). V was trimmed by 8 bases and J by 5 bases, leaving 8 bases between them. The germline V gene has CDR1 KGHDR and CDR2 SFDVKD. This CDR3 has 11 amino acids. The CDR3 nucleotides are TGTGCCACCAAAGGGGGGGAGACCCAGTACTTC. It specifies CATKGGETQYF.

This clonotype occurred a few times. The CDR3 DNA sequence: TGTGCCAGCAGCCAGGTGGCGGACAATGAGCAGTTCTTC. It codes for CASSQVADNEQFF. The chain has TRBV3-1 and TRBJ2-1; D is ambiguous. Germline CDR1 reads LGHDT; CDR2 reads YNNKEL (reference sequence). This CDR3 is built from 13 residues. V dropped 3 bases and J dropped 5 bases, with 8 bases sitting between them.

This clonotype was counted between two and nine times. The chain recombines TRBV7-9 with TRBJ2-1; D may be TRBD1 or TRBD2 (6 bases each). The germline CDR1 and CDR2 sequences are SEHNR and FQNEAQ (reference sequence). The CDR3 has 12 residues. V lost 6 bases to trimming and J lost 10 bases, with 13 bases between them. The CDR3 protein is CASSDRGTEQFF. The CDR3 DNA follows: TGTGCCAGCAGTGATCGGGGGACAGAGCAGTTCTTC.

V is TRBV28 and J is TRBJ2-3; unclear D gene. The V gene's germline CDR1 is MDHEN and CDR2 SYDVKM. The CDR3 sequence is 17 residues long. Trimming took 5 bases from V and 4 from J, leaving 22 bases between them. CDR3 amino acids: CASSPIARSSLSDTQYF. DNA for the CDR3: TGTGCCAGCAGTCCTATAGCTCGGAGCTCGCTCTCAGATACGCAGTATTTT.

This chain connects TRBV2 to TRBJ2-4; TRBD1 or TRBD2 may be the D gene (6 bases each). V was clipped by 7 bases and J by 0 bases, with 13 bases between them. The CDR3 has 15 amino acids. Germline V gene lookup returns CDR1 SNHLY and CDR2 FYNNEI. In nucleotides, the CDR3 is TGTGCCAGCAAGCAAGGGGGGCTAGCCAAAAACATTCAGTACTTC. Amino acid sequence: CASKQGGLAKNIQYF.

This clonotype was seen at least ten times. V is TRBV28 and J is TRBJ1-1; 7 nucleotides match TRBD1. The CDR3 is 14 amino acids. V shed 7 bases and J 0 bases; nucleotides not matched to a gene: 5. Germline CDR1 MDHEN, CDR2 SYDVKM. This chain's CDR3 is CASNTGTVNTEAFF. The CDR3 nucleotides read TGTGCCAGCAATACCGGGACAGTGAACACTGAAGCTTTCTTT.